This is a list of T cell receptor beta chains from one sample in a study of blood T cell repertoires in COVID-19. Assay used: immunoSEQ multiplex PCR; TCRdb lists only in-frame clones, some missing. The table has 200,000 to 250,000 clones, approximately 86% seen once. Sequencing was performed on PBMCs or T cells enriched from blood (not recorded which). These receptors came from a woman aged 45-65 years who had recovered from COVID-19. CDR3s include the opening cysteine and the closing phenylalanine or tryptophan. D genes are given only for firm matches. Clone sizes are given selectively: once, few, many, or a class where the clone is expanded.

d_call,clone_size,v_call,j_call,cdr3_nt,cdr3_aa
TRBD2,NA,TRBV5-5,TRBJ2-1,TGTGCCAGCAGCTTTAGGGCGGGAGGGACCTACAATGAGCAGTTCTTC,CASSFRAGGTYNEQFF
NA,NA,TRBV5-6,TRBJ2-3,TGTGCCAGCAGCCTAATTTCCGCGGGTTTCACAGATACGCAGTATTTT,CASSLISAGFTDTQYF
TRBD1,few,TRBV19,TRBJ2-2,TGTGCCAGTTTAAACAGGGGCGACACCGGGGAGCTGTTTTTT,CASLNRGDTGELFF
NA,once,TRBV18,TRBJ2-1,TGTGCCAGCTCACCCGGTACTGCGGGTGATGAGCAGTTCTTC,CASSPGTAGDEQFF
NA,NA,TRBV15,TRBJ2-3,TGTGCCACCACCAAAGACAGGGAGGGAGCAGATACGCAGTATTTT,CATTKDREGADTQYF
TRBD1,NA,TRBV2,TRBJ1-4,TGTGCCAGCAGTGACTGGACAGGGGCAACTAATGAAAAACTGTTTTTT,CASSDWTGATNEKLFF
NA,NA,TRBV7-9,TRBJ2-1,TGTGCCAGCAGCTATAGCGCCCCGAATTACAATGAGCAGTTCTTC,CASSYSAPNYNEQFF
TRBD1,NA,TRBV7-9,TRBJ1-5,TGTGCCAGCAGCTACTGGGGGGGACAGGGGTCCAATCAGCCCCAGCATTTT,CASSYWGGQGSNQPQHF
TRBD1,few,TRBV2,TRBJ2-1,TGTGCCAGCAGTGTAGGGGGGACAGGCAACAATGAGCAGTTCTTC,CASSVGGTGNNEQFF
NA,NA,TRBV13,TRBJ1-6,TGTGCCAGCAGCTTATCGGACCCAGGGGCGGTTAATTCACCCCTCCACTTT,CASSLSDPGAVNSPLHF
NA,NA,TRBV3-1/TRBV3-2,TRBJ2-1,TGTGCCAGCATCCAAGGCGGGTCGGATTACAATGAGCAGTTCTTC,CASIQGGSDYNEQFF
NA,NA,TRBV5-6,TRBJ1-3,TGTGCCAGCAGCTTGGAGGGGAAAGGGGCCTCTGGAAACACCATATATTTT,CASSLEGKGASGNTIYF
TRBD2,NA,TRBV4-1,TRBJ2-2,TGCGCCAGCAGCCACAGCGGGAACGCGAGGGCCACCGGGGAGCTGTTTTTT,CASSHSGNARATGELFF
NA,NA,TRBV28,TRBJ1-3,TGTGCCAGCAGTTTATTCGCGGCAGTCTCTGGAAACACCATATATTTT,CASSLFAAVSGNTIYF
NA,NA,TRBV7-9,TRBJ2-1,TGTGCCAGCAGCCCGCGTCTAGGCGGGGCCTACAATGAGCAGTTCTTC,CASSPRLGGAYNEQFF
NA,NA,TRBV28,TRBJ2-7,TGTGCCAGCAGTTTAGCGCTAGCCTCCTACGAGCAGTACTTC,CASSLALASYEQYF
NA,NA,TRBV7-9,TRBJ2-1,TGTGCCAGCAGCCCAGACATGTACAATGAGCAGTTCTTC,CASSPDMYNEQFF
TRBD1,NA,TRBV30,TRBJ1-2,TGTGCCTGGAGGTCGGGGACAGGAGATGGCTACACCTTC,CAWRSGTGDGYTF
TRBD1,NA,TRBV19,TRBJ2-3,TGTGCCAGTAGTCCCACAGGGGGCCAGATAGATACGCAGTATTTT,CASSPTGGQIDTQYF
NA,NA,TRBV2,TRBJ1-4,TGTGCCAGCAGTGAAGCGACGGCGGTAGGCGAAAAACTGTTTTTT,CASSEATAVGEKLFF
NA,NA,TRBV7-8,TRBJ1-1,TGTGCCAGCAGCCGCGTTGCTGGCGGGGACACTGAAGCTTTCTTT,CASSRVAGGDTEAFF
NA,NA,TRBV7-9,TRBJ2-1,TGTGCCAGCAGCTTAGGTATCTACAATGAGCAGTTCTTC,CASSLGIYNEQFF
TRBD2,once,TRBV7-3,TRBJ2-3,TGTGCCAGCAGCTTAACCCCCCTAGCGGGGACAGATACGCAGTATTTT,CASSLTPLAGTDTQYF
TRBD2,NA,TRBV19,TRBJ2-1,TGTGCCAGTAGGATAGGGGCTAGCGGGAGCTCCTACAATGAGCAGTTCTTC,CASRIGASGSSYNEQFF
NA,NA,TRBV9,TRBJ2-1,TGTGCCAGCAGCCCTAGCCCCAATCTTCCTAGGAATGAGCAGTTCTTC,CASSPSPNLPRNEQFF
NA,NA,TRBV5-1,TRBJ2-7,TGCGCCAGCAGCTTGGGCCTAGTCGAGGAGCAGTACTTC,CASSLGLVEEQYF
NA,NA,TRBV19,TRBJ1-4,TGTGCCAGTACACAGGGAAATAATGAAAAACTGTTTTTT,CASTQGNNEKLFF
TRBD2,NA,TRBV7-9,TRBJ2-1,TGTGCCAGCAGCTTAAGTAGGGGACTAGCGGGTTTTGAGCAGTTCTTC,CASSLSRGLAGFEQFF
TRBD1,NA,TRBV3-1/TRBV3-2,TRBJ1-3,TGTGCCAGCAGCAACAGGGGGGTCGGAAACACCATATATTTT,CASSNRGVGNTIYF
TRBD2,NA,TRBV9,TRBJ2-7,TGTGCCAGCAGCGTAGGGGGACTAGCGGGAGTTTACGAGCAGTACTTC,CASSVGGLAGVYEQYF
NA,once,TRBV2,TRBJ1-5,TGTGCCAGCCACGCTGCTGCGAATCAGCCCCAGCATTTT,CASHAAANQPQHF
NA,NA,TRBV2,TRBJ2-5,TGTGCCAGCTTAGAGGTTGAGACCCAGTACTTC,CASLEVETQYF